Reported below is one T cell receptor (beta chain). TCRdb re-derived calls from the reads in MiXCR, one entry per CDR3 protein. The sample has roughly 300,000 distinct CDR3 sequences; over 7.5% are singletons. The sample comes from a study of T cell repertoires in cytomegalovirus infection. Germline V CDR1 and CDR2: SGHTA, FQGNSA. Trimming took 5 bases from V and 7 from J, leaving 16 bases between them. CDR3 length: 14 amino acids. The chain is built from TRBV7-2 and TRBJ2-3; no clear D gene. Material: PBMCs. This receptor was taken from a human donor in good health (CMV status not recorded). Some clones in this sample may be carry-over from other donors' samples. The CDR3 sequence is CASSTPHRVYTQYF. DNA for the CDR3: TGTGCCAGCAGCACCCCGCATCGGGTGTATACGCAGTATTTT. Full variable domain (outside the CDR3, taken from reference TRBV7-2 and TRBJ2-3): GAGVSQSPSNKVTEKGKDVELRCDPISGHTALYWYRQSLGQGLEFLIYFQGNSAPDKSGLPSDRFSAERTGGSVSTLTIQRTQQEDSAVYLCASSTPHRVYTQYFGPGTRLTVL.